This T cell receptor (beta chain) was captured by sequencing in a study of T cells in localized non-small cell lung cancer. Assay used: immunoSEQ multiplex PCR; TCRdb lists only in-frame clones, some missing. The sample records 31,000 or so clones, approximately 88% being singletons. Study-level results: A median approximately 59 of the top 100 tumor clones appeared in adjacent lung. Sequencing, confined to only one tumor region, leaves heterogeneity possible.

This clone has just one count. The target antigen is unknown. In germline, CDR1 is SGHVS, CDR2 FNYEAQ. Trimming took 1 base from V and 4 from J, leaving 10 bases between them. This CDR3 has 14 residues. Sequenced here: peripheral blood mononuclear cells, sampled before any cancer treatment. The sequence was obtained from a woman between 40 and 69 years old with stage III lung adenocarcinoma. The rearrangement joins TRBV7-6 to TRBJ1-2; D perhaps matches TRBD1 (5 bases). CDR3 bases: TGTGCCAGCAGCTTAGATCGGGGCAGCTATGGCTACACCTTC. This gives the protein CASSLDRGSYGYTF. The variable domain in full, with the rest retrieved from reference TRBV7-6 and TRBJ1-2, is GAGVSQSPRYKVTKRGQDVALRCDPISGHVSLYWYRQALGQGPEFLTYFNYEAQQDKSGLPNDRFSAERPEGSISTLTIQRTEQRDSAMYRCASSLDRGSYGYTFGSGTRLTVV.